This T cell receptor (beta chain) was recovered during a study of metastatic and nonmetastatic thyroid tumors. Turning to the study itself: The study looked at repertoires side by side in blood and in tumor or nodule tissue from malignant and benign thyroid patients. Study-wide results and caveats: In blood and tumor, TCR beta diversity was reportedly significantly higher in malignant thyroid tumors than in benign nodules.

The CDR3 has 15 residues. Trimming left V 8 bases short and J 6 bases short, with 20 bases between. No treatment of any kind had been given to any patient before thyroid surgery. Of note for this clone: Its antigen is undetermined.

Using MiXCR, TCRdb re-called clones from the PCR reads. The table lists tens of thousands of clones, about 18% of them singletons. This TCR was sampled from a female donor with papillary thyroid cancer or a benign thyroid nodule (not recorded which). Some clones in this sample may be carry-over from other donors' samples. The chain links TRBV5-3 to TRBJ2-2; the D gene could be TRBD1 or TRBD2 (5 bases each). TRBV5-3 is filed as an ORF, its function uncertain. The sequenced sample consisted of blood. The CDR3 loop is CASRSRGIRSGELFF. CDR3 coding DNA: TGTGCCAGTAGGTCCCGGGGCATTCGCTCCGGGGAGCTGTTTTTT.